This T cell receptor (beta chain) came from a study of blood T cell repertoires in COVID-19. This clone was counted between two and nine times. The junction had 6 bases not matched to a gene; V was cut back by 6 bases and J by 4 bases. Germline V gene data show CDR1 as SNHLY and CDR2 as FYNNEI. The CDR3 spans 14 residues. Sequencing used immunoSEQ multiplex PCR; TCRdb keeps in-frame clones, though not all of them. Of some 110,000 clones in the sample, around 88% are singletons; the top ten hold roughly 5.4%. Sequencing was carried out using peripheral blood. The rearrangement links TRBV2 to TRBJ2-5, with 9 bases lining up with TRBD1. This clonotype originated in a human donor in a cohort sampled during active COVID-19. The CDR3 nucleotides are TGTGCCAGCAGCGGGACAGGGCGGGGAGAGACCCAGTACTTC. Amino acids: CASSGTGRGETQYF.